Below are 28 T cell receptor beta chains sequenced from a single sample in a study of OX40 agonist ivuxolimab in advanced cancers. The assay was immunoSEQ multiplex PCR, and TCRdb's table has in-frame clones only and misses some. Altogether almost 70,000 clones are present, around 86% being singletons, with the ten largest covering around 8.2%. The specimen was CD4+ or CD8+ T cells sorted from blood, collected in a trial of the OX40 agonist ivuxolimab. The receptors were gathered from an adult with an advanced solid tumor such as melanoma, head and neck, liver or kidney cancer.

The chain joins TRBV11-2 to TRBJ1-1; D unresolved. V was cut by 5 bases and J by 1 base, with 8 bases left in between. This CDR3 comprises 13 residues. CDR1 SGHAT and CDR2 FQNNGV come from the germline V gene. This chain's CDR3 is CASSPSGNTEAFF. The CDR3 region has the DNA TGTGCCAGCAGCCCATCGGGGAACACTGAAGCTTTCTTT.

V and J are TRBV5-1 and TRBJ2-7, with D perhaps matching TRBD1 (6 bases). V lost 3 bases and J 0 bases, leaving 13 bases between the germline ends. CDR3 length: 15 residues. The germline V gene has CDR1 SGHRS and CDR2 YFSETQ. DNA of the CDR3: TGCGCCAGCAGCTACGACAGGCCGAGCTCCTACGAGCAGTACTTC. The encoded protein is CASSYDRPSSYEQYF.

The sample holds one count of this clone. This chain uses TRBV15 with TRBJ2-7, with TRBD2 matching over 9 bases. Germline V gene sequence: CDR1 LNHNV, CDR2 YYDKDF (reference sequence). Losses at the gene ends were 2 bases for V and 2 bases for J; bases not matched to a gene: 4. The CDR3 contains 15 residues. The CDR3 region is CATSRLAGPTYEQYF. The CDR3, as DNA: TGTGCCACCAGCAGACTAGCGGGGCCTACCTACGAGCAGTACTTC. Together with reference TRBV15 and TRBJ2-7, the CDR3 gives the full variable domain: DAMVIQNPRYQVTQFGKPVTLSCSQTLNHNVMYWYQQKSSQAPKLLFHYYDKDFNNEADTPDNFQSRRPNTSFCFLDIRSPGLGDTAMYLCATSRLAGPTYEQYFGPGTRLTVT.

The gene calls are TRBV5-1 and TRBJ1-1, with 9 bases that match TRBD1. J was trimmed by 6 bases and V by 4 bases; bases with no gene match: 10. The CDR3 totals 15 residues. Per germline, CDR1 SGHRS and CDR2 YFSETQ. The CDR3: CASSPGWTGAAEAFF. The CDR3 DNA is TGCGCCAGCAGCCCAGGGTGGACAGGGGCGGCTGAAGCTTTCTTT.

The chain is built from TRBV6-6 and TRBJ1-4; D possibly corresponds to TRBD1 (5 bases). Germline V lookup: CDR1 MNHNY, CDR2 SVGAGI (reference sequence). V was clipped by 7 bases and J by 7 bases, with 13 bases between them. The CDR3 has 13 amino acids. CDR3 DNA: TGTGCCAGCAAGAGAGCAACAGGTGAAAAACTGTTTTTT. It codes for CASKRATGEKLFF.

V is TRBV5-1 and J is TRBJ1-1; no firm D call. CDR1 is SGHRS and CDR2 is YFSETQ in the germline V gene. This CDR3 contains 14 residues. Trimming stripped 0 bases from V and 0 bases from J, with 6 bases between. The CDR3: CASSLGAVNTEAFF. DNA of the CDR3: TGCGCCAGCAGCTTGGGGGCAGTGAACACTGAAGCTTTCTTT.

V usage is TRBV2 and J usage is TRBJ1-2, with a tentative D call TRBD1 (5 bases). Trimming cost V 3 bases and J 2 bases, with 10 bases left between them. The germline V gene encodes CDR1 SNHLY and CDR2 FYNNEI. CDR3 size: 14 residues. DNA for the CDR3: TGTGCCAGCAGTGAGAGGGCAGGGAACTATGGCTACACCTTC. As protein: CASSERAGNYGYTF.

The rearrangement uses TRBV4-3 and TRBJ2-2; tentative D call: TRBD1 (5 bases). Trimming stripped 4 bases from V and 7 bases from J, with 7 bases between. This CDR3 spans 12 amino acids. Germline CDR1 and CDR2: LGHNA and YSLEER. CDR3 in DNA: TGCGCCAGCAGCCTGACAGTCGGGGAGCTGTTTTTT. This translates into CASSLTVGELFF.

The rearrangement joins TRBV6-1 to TRBJ1-5, with unresolved D. Germline V gene sequence: CDR1 MNHNS, CDR2 SASEGT. The ends were cut back, 3 bases at V and 7 bases at J, with 22 bases in the middle. This CDR3 comprises 17 residues. CDR3 sequence (DNA): TGTGCCAGCAGTGAGGTTCGGGCCCTCAGGCTCAGACAGCCCCAGCATTTT. Amino acid sequence: CASSEVRALRLRQPQHF.

The table lists this clone with a count of one. One end of the junction does not line up with germline, which may come from a read error. The gene calls are TRBV5-1 and TRBJ2-5; 8 bases align to TRBD2. This CDR3 comprises 16 residues. Germline CDR1 reads SGHRS; CDR2 reads YFSETQ. CDR3 bases: TGCGCCCGCAGCCCGGGGGCGGGGGGATCCCACGAGACCCAGTACTTC. This encodes CARSPGAGGSHETQYF.

CDR3 nucleotides: TGTGCCAGCATGACAGGGGGCGCGAACACCGGGGAGCTGTTTTTT. Amino acids: CASMTGGANTGELFF. This chain connects TRBV6-1 to TRBJ2-2; 10 bases fit TRBD1. There are 15 residues in the CDR3. Germline V gene data show CDR1 as MNHNS and CDR2 as SASEGT. V dropped 7 bases and J dropped 0; count of bases not matched to a gene: 2.

About this clone: Other DNA sequences from this sample encode an identical CDR3 as well. The rearrangement uses TRBV18 and TRBJ2-1; tentative D call: TRBD2 (6 bases). CDR1 is KGHSH, CDR2 LQKENI, per germline. Between the trimmed V and J ends, which lost 6 bases and 0 bases, there was a span of 15 bases. The CDR3 has 16 residues. The CDR3 nucleotides are TGTGCCAGCTCCCCGGGACTTAAGAGCTCCTACAATGAGCAGTTCTTC. Amino acids: CASSPGLKSSYNEQFF.

The chain recombines TRBV7-2 with TRBJ2-3; 8 bases line up with TRBD2. The V gene end was trimmed by 6 bases and the J gene end by 0 bases; junction bases not matched to a gene: 2. CDR1 is SGHTA and CDR2 is FQGNSA in the germline V gene. The CDR3 sequence is 14 residues long. The CDR3 sequence is CASRERGSTDTQYF. DNA of the CDR3: TGTGCCAGCAGGGAGCGGGGGAGCACAGATACGCAGTATTTT.

This chain uses TRBV7-8 with TRBJ1-6; D gene uncertain. V was pared by 2 bases and J by 7 bases, with 9 bases between. The CDR3 sequence is 14 residues long. Germline V lookup: CDR1 SGHVS, CDR2 FQNEAQ. The CDR3 coding sequence is TGTGCCAGCAGCTTACTAAGGAGCAATTCACCCCTCCACTTT. Its protein is CASSLLRSNSPLHF. Full variable domain (remainder filled in from reference TRBV7-8 and TRBJ1-6): GAGVSQSPRYKVAKRGQDVALRCDPISGHVSLFWYQQALGQGPEFLTYFQNEAQLDKSGLPSDRFFAERPEGSVSTLKIQRTQQEDSAVYLCASSLLRSNSPLHFGNGTRLTVT.

V and J are TRBV11-2 and TRBJ2-5; D gene uncertain. Germline values: CDR1 SGHAT, CDR2 FQNNGV. Trimming left V 9 bases short and J 6 bases short, with 14 bases between. The CDR3 has 12 residues. The CDR3 bases are TGTGCCAGTACAGATCTAGGGCAGACCCAGTACTTC. Translation: CASTDLGQTQYF.

This chain links TRBV19 with TRBJ1-3; maybe TRBD1 (5 bases). The CDR3 has 12 residues. The V end was cut by 11 bases, the J end by 0 bases, with 8 bases between. Germline V gene sequence: CDR1 LNHDA, CDR2 SQIVND (reference sequence). The CDR3 coding sequence is TGTGCCTCAGGGTTCTCTGGAAACACCATATATTTT. It specifies CASGFSGNTIYF.

V is TRBV12-5 and J is TRBJ1-1, with D possibly TRBD1 on 6 matching bases. Germline V gives CDR1 LGHNT, CDR2 FRNRAP. The V gene lost 3 bases and the J gene lost 1 base, with 6 bases spanning the gap. This CDR3 is 13 amino acids long. DNA for the CDR3: TGTGCTAGTGGTTTACAGGGGAACACTGAAGCTTTCTTT. Protein sequence: CASGLQGNTEAFF.

This chain links TRBV6-5 with TRBJ2-1; no clear D. The V end lost 6 bases, the J end lost 8 bases, and 11 bases lay between the germline ends. This CDR3 has 12 amino acids. Germline V gene lookup returns CDR1 MNHEY and CDR2 SVGAGI. The CDR3 reads CASSPDFDEQFF. CDR3 nucleotide sequence: TGTGCCAGCAGCCCAGATTTCGATGAGCAGTTCTTC.

In nucleotides, the CDR3 is TGCAGCACCGACAGGGGGCAGGATACGCAGTATTTT. Translation gives CSTDRGQDTQYF. The chain couples TRBV29-1 to TRBJ2-3, with 10 bases lining up with TRBD1. The CDR3 is made up of 12 amino acids. Losses at the gene ends were 8 bases for V and 6 bases for J; bases not matched to a gene: 5. Germline lookup yields CDR1 SQVTM and CDR2 ANQGSEA.

The genes are TRBV7-2 and TRBJ2-3; no reliable D call. The germline V and J ends were trimmed by 3 bases and 2 bases, with 6 bases remaining between them. The CDR3 sequence is 13 residues long. The germline CDR1 and CDR2 sequences are SGHTA and FQGNSA. The CDR3 DNA sequence: TGTGCCAGCAGCTTGTACCACACAGATACGCAGTATTTT. It codes for CASSLYHTDTQYF.

This clone was picked up one time. The chain links TRBV19 to TRBJ2-5; 8 positions match TRBD1. In germline, CDR1 is LNHDA, CDR2 SQIVND (reference sequence). The CDR3 consists of 16 residues. V lost 3 bases and J lost 5; bases outside the gene matches: 11. As DNA, the CDR3 is TGTGCCAGTAGTATCCCAGGGCAGGGGGCGAAGGAGACCCAGTACTTC. It is translated as CASSIPGQGAKETQYF. Full variable domain (rest looked up from reference TRBV19 and TRBJ2-5): DGGITQSPKYLFRKEGQNVTLSCEQNLNHDAMYWYRQDPGQGLRLIYYSQIVNDFQKGDIAEGYSVSREKKESFPLTVTSAQKNPTAFYLCASSIPGQGAKETQYFGPGTRLLVL.

This rearrangement joins TRBV5-4 to TRBJ2-2; D perhaps matches TRBD2 (5 bases). There are 16 residues in the CDR3. The germline gives CDR1 SGHNT, CDR2 YYREEE (reference sequence). The V and J ends lost 7 bases and 1 base respectively, with 17 bases between them. The CDR3 DNA reads TGTGCCAGCTACCCTAGAGGGTGGCAGAACACCGGGGAGCTGTTTTTT. Residues: CASYPRGWQNTGELFF.

A few counts support this clone. The chain joins TRBV4-3 to TRBJ1-1; D is ambiguous. Germline V gene lookup returns CDR1 LGHNA and CDR2 YSLEER. Trimming left V 0 bases short and J 0 bases short, with 20 bases between. This CDR3 region has 19 residues. CDR3 DNA sequence: TGCGCCAGCAGCCAAGATTTCGGGAGAACAGCCCTTTTGAACACTGAAGCTTTCTTT. Its translation: CASSQDFGRTALLNTEAFF.

This clone was seen more than once but under ten times. The gene calls are TRBV10-3 and TRBJ1-1; 7 positions match TRBD1. Losses at the gene ends were 10 bases for V and 1 base for J; bases not matched to a gene: 9. The CDR3 contains 14 residues. The germline V gene has CDR1 ENHRY and CDR2 SYGVKD. The DNA for the CDR3 is TGTGCCACCCTCCAACAGGGGACGAACACTGAAGCTTTCTTT. This translates into CATLQQGTNTEAFF.

The rearrangement links TRBV2 to TRBJ1-4; the match to TRBD1 covers 8 bases. Germline trimming cut 7 bases from V and 3 bases from J; bases unmatched to any gene: 7. The CDR3 spans 15 residues. CDR1 SNHLY and CDR2 FYNNEI come from the germline V gene. CDR3 in DNA: TGTGCCAGCAAGCCTATACAGGGGGCTAATGAAAAACTGTTTTTT. Translated: CASKPIQGANEKLFF.

The J gene is TRBJ1-5, the V gene TRBV4-1; 8 nucleotides line up with TRBD1. With V trimmed by 4 bases and J by 6 bases, 5 bases remained unmatched. This CDR3 has 14 residues. CDR1 is MGHRA, CDR2 YSYEKL, per germline. CDR3 sequence (DNA): TGCGCCAGCAGCCCAGGACAGGGAGGTCAGCCCCAGCATTTT. Protein sequence: CASSPGQGGQPQHF.

V and J are TRBV4-2 and TRBJ2-1, with D hard to call. CDR3 size: 13 residues. The V gene's germline CDR1 is LGHNA and CDR2 YNFKEQ. V lost 2 bases to trimming and J lost 12 bases, with 14 bases between them. CDR3 bases: TGTGCCAGCAGCCAACCTAAGTCGGGCCTGCAGTTCTTC. Residues: CASSQPKSGLQFF.

The gene calls are TRBV21-1 and TRBJ1-6. TRBV21-1 is reported as a pseudogene. The CDR3 runs 17 residues. The CDR3 bases are TGTGCCAGCAGCGGACTCCCCGGGACCGCCGTATCATCACCCCTCCACTTT. As protein: CASSGLPGTAVSSPLHF.